Sequencing of this T cell receptor (beta chain) was carried out in a study of blood T cells in healthy people across ages. A second roughly 6 to 11 cycle PCR used barcoded and J-beta primers. Using its own MiXCR run on the 5' RACE reads, TCRdb lists one record per CDR3 protein. The sample has some 1,800,000 distinct CDR3 sequences, roughly two fifths seen once. Whole-study findings and limits: TCR beta diversity correlated strongly with naive T cell percentage.

All donors came from Russia, were Caucasian and healthy, and spanned ages roughly 6 to 95. Trimming stripped 3 bases from V and 6 bases from J, with 14 bases between. CDR3 length: 14 residues. The germline gives CDR1 SNHLY, CDR2 FYNNEI. This clonotype was observed a handful of times. The antigen is unknown. What was sequenced was blood. V usage is TRBV2 and J usage is TRBJ1-1, with D perhaps TRBD1 (5 bases). The TCR originated in a human donor in good health. The CDR3 DNA reads TGTGCCAGCAGTGAGCAGGGTGTCGTTGCTGAAGCTTTCTTT. Its translation is CASSEQGVVAEAFF.